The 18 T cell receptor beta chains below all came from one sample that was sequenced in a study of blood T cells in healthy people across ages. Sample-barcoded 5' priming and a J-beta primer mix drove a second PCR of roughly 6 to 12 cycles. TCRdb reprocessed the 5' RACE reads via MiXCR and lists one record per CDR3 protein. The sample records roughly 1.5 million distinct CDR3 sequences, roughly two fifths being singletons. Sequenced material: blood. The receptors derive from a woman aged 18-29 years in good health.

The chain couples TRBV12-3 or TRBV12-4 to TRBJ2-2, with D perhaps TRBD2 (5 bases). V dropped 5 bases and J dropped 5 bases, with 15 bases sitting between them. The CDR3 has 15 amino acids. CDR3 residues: CASSVTRGATGELFF. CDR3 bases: TGTGCCAGCAGTGTCACTAGAGGTGCTACCGGGGAGCTGTTTTTT.

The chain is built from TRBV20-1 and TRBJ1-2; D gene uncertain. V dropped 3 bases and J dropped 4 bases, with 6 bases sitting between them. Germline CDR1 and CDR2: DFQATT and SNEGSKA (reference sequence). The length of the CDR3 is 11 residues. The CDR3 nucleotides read TGCAGTGCTAGGGAGACCTATGGCTACACCTTC. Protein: CSARETYGYTF.

The CDR3 sequence: CASSLLGGSYNSPLHF. The CDR3 DNA is TGTGCCAGCAGCTTATTAGGGGGTTCCTATAATTCACCCCTCCACTTT. This chain connects TRBV7-2 to TRBJ1-6; D may be TRBD1 (6 bases). Germline V gives CDR1 SGHTA, CDR2 FQGNSA. The CDR3 runs 16 residues. V shed 2 bases and J shed 1 base, with 9 bases lying between them.

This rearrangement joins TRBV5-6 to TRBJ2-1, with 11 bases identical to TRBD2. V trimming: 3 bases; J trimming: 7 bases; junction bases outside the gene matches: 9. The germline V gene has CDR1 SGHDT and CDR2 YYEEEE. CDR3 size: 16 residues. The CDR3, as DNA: TGTGCCAGCAGCTCCCTACTAGCGGGGGTGTATAATGAGCAGTTCTTC. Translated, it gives CASSSLLAGVYNEQFF. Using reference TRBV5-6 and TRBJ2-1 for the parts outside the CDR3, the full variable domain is DAGVTQSPTHLIKTRGQQVTLRCSPKSGHDTVSWYQQALGQGPQFIFQYYEEEERQRGNFPDRFSGHQFPNYSSELNVNALLLGDSALYLCASSSLLAGVYNEQFFGPGTRLTVL.

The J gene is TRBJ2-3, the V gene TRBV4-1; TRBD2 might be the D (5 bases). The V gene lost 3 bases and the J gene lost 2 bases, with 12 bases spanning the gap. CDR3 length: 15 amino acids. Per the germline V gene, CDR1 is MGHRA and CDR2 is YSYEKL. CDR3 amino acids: CASSHARVSTDTQYF. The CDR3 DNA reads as TGCGCCAGCAGCCACGCGAGGGTGTCCACAGATACGCAGTATTTT.

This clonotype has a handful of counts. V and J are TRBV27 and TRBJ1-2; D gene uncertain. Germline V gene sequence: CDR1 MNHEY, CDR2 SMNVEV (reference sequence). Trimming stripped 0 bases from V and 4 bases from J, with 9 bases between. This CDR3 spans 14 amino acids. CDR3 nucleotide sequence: TGTGCCAGCAGTTTATCGGCCTTCGGCTATGGCTACACCTTC. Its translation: CASSLSAFGYGYTF.

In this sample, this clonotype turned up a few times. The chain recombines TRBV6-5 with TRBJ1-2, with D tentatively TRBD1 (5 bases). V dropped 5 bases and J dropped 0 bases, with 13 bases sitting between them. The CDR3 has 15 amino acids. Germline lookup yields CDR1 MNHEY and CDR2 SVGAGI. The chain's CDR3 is CASSAQGLANYGYTF. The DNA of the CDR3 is TGTGCCAGCAGTGCGCAGGGCCTCGCTAACTATGGCTACACCTTC.

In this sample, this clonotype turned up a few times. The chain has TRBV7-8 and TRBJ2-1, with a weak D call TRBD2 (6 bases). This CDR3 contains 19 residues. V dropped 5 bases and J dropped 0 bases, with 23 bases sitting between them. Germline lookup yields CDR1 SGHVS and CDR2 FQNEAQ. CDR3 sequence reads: CASSQHGGTHYSSYNEQFF. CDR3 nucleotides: TGTGCCAGCAGCCAACACGGCGGGACGCATTATAGCTCCTACAATGAGCAGTTCTTC.

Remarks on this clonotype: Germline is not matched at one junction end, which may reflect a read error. CDR3 region: CVSSSRDRGRVYGYTF. The CDR3 DNA reads as TGTGTCAGCAGCTCACGGGACAGGGGCAGGGTCTATGGCTACACCTTC. This chain uses TRBV3-1 with TRBJ1-2; 10 bases line up with TRBD1. The CDR3 spans 16 residues. Germline values: CDR1 LGHDT, CDR2 YNNKEL (reference sequence).

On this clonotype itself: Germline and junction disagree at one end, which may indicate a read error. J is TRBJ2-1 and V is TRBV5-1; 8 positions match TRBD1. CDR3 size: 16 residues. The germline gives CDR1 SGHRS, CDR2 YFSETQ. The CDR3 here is CAGSPDRARSYNEQFF. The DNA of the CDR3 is TGCGCCGGCAGCCCGGACAGGGCCCGCTCCTACAATGAGCAGTTCTTC. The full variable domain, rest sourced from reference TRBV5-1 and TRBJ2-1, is KAGVTQTPRYLIKTRGQQVTLSCSPISGHRSVSWYQQTPGQGLQFLFEYFSETQRNKGNFPGRFSGRQFSNSRSEMNVSTLELGDSALYLCAGSPDRARSYNEQFFGPGTRLTVL.

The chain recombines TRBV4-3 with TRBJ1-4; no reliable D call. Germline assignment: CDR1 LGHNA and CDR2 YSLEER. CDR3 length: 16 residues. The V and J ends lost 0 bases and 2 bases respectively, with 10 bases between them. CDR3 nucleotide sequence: TGCGCCAGCAGCCAAGATGGGCACCGGACTAATGAAAAACTGTTTTTT. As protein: CASSQDGHRTNEKLFF.

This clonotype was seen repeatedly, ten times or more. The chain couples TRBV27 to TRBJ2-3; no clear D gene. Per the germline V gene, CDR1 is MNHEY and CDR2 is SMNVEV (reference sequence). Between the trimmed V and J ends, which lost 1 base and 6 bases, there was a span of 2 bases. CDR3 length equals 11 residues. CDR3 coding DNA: TGTGCCAGCAGTTTATGGGATACGCAGTATTTT. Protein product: CASSLWDTQYF.

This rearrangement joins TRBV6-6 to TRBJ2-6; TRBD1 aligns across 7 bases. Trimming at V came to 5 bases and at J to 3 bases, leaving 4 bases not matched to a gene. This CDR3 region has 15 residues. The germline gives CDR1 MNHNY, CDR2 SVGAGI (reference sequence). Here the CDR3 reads CASSVGGGGANVLTF. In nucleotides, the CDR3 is TGTGCCAGCAGTGTAGGGGGCGGTGGGGCCAACGTCCTGACTTTC.

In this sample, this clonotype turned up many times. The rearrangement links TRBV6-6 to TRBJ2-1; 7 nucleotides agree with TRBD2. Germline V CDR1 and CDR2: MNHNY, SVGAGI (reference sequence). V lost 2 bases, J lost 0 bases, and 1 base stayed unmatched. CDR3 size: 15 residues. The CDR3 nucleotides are TGTGCCAGCAGTTACCCGGGGGGCTCCTACAATGAGCAGTTCTTC. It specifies CASSYPGGSYNEQFF.

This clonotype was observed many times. CDR3 in DNA: TGTGCCAGCAGTTCAGAGACTAGCGGGAGGGTCAAGACCCAGTACTTC. Residues: CASSSETSGRVKTQYF. The V gene is TRBV28, the J gene TRBJ2-5, with 14 bases fitting TRBD2. The junction had 7 bases not matched to a gene; V was cut back by 4 bases and J by 6 bases. Germline V gene data show CDR1 as MDHEN and CDR2 as SYDVKM. The CDR3 spans 16 residues.

The CDR3 reads CASSQDLQGAVEQYF. As DNA, the CDR3 is TGCGCCAGCAGCCAAGATCTCCAGGGGGCCGTCGAGCAGTACTTC. J is TRBJ2-4 and V is TRBV4-3; 8 bases line up with TRBD1. The DNA end is more similar to TRBJ2-7, so the J call may be wrong. This CDR3 comprises 15 residues. Per the germline V gene, CDR1 is LGHNA and CDR2 is YSLEER.

CDR3 in amino acids: CASSPGNLDLDTQYF. In DNA form, the CDR3 reads TGCGCCAGCAGCCCGGGGAACCTAGATTTAGATACGCAGTATTTT. The chain uses TRBV5-1 and TRBJ2-3; D perhaps matches TRBD2 (5 bases). This CDR3 region has 15 residues. The V end lost 4 bases, the J end lost 5 bases, and 17 bases lay between the germline ends. Germline assignment: CDR1 SGHRS and CDR2 YFSETQ.

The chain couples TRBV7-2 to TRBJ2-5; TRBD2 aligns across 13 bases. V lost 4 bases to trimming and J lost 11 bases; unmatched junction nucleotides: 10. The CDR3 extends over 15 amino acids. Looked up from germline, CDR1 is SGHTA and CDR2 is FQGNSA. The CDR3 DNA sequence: TGTGCCAGCAGCTGGACTAGCGGGGGCCCCTTACAGCAGTACTTC. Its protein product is CASSWTSGGPLQQYF. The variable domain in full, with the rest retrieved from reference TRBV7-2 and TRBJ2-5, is GAGVSQSPSNKVTEKGKDVELRCDPISGHTALYWYRQSLGQGLEFLIYFQGNSAPDKSGLPSDRFSAERTGGSVSTLTIQRTQQEDSAVYLCASSWTSGGPLQQYFGPGTRLLVL.